This entry is about one T cell receptor beta chain. Its antigen is not identified. This entry comes from a study of blood T cells in healthy people across ages. PCR was performed a second time for about 7 to 12 cycles using a sample-barcoded 5' primer and a J-beta primer mix. Per-sample output comprised a minimum of 2.5 million paired-end reads containing CDR3. TCRdb called the 5' RACE reads again in MiXCR, with one record for every CDR3 protein. This sample has roughly 1,300,000 distinct CDR3 sequences; approximately 60% occur once, and the top ten carry 5.5% to 8%. Drawn from each donor were ten milliliters of peripheral blood. Per-sample PBMC isolation yielded at least 6.5 million cells. General study findings and limits: Changes seen in expanded clonotypes were possibly confounded by donor CMV status left unknown.

CDR1 and CDR2 from the germline V gene are SGHRS and YFSETQ. The CDR3 covers 16 residues. The V and J genes are TRBV5-1 and TRBJ2-5, with D perhaps matching TRBD1 or TRBD2 (5 bases each). TRBJ2-7 matches the DNA end more closely, so the J call is doubtful. This TCR was sampled from a man younger than 30 in good health. Source material: blood. CDR3 sequence: CASSKISGTDSYEQYF. The DNA for the CDR3 is TGCGCCAGCAGCAAAATTTCCGGGACGGACTCCTACGAGCAGTACTTC.